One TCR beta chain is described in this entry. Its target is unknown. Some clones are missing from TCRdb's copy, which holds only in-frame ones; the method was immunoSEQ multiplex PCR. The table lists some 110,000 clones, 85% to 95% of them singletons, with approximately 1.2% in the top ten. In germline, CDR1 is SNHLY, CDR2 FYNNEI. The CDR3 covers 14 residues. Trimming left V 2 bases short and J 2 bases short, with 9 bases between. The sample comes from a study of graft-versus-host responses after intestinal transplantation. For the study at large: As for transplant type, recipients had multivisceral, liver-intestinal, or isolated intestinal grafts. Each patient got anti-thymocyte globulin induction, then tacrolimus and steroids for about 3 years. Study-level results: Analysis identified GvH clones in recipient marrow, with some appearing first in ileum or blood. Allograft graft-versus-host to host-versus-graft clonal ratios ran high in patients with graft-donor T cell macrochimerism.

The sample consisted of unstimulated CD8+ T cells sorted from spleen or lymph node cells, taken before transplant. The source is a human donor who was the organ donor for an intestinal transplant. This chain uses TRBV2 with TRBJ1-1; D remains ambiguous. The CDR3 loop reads CASSELSLNTEAFF. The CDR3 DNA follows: TGTGCCAGCAGTGAACTGAGCCTAAACACTGAAGCTTTCTTT.